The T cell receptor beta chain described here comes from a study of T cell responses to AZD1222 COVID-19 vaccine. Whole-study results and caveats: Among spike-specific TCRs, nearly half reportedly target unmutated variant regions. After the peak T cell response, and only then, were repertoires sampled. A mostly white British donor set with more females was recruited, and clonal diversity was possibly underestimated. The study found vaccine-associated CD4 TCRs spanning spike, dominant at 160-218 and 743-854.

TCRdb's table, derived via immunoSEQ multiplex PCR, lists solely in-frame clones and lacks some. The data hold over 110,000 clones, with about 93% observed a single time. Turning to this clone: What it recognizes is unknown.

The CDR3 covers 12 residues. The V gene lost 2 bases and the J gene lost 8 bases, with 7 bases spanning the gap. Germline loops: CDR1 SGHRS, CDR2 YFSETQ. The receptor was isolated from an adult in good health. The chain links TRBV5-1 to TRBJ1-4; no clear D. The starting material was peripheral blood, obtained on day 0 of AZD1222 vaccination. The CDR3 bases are TGCGCCAGCAGCTTAGGAAGCGAAAAACTGTTTTTT. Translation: CASSLGSEKLFF.